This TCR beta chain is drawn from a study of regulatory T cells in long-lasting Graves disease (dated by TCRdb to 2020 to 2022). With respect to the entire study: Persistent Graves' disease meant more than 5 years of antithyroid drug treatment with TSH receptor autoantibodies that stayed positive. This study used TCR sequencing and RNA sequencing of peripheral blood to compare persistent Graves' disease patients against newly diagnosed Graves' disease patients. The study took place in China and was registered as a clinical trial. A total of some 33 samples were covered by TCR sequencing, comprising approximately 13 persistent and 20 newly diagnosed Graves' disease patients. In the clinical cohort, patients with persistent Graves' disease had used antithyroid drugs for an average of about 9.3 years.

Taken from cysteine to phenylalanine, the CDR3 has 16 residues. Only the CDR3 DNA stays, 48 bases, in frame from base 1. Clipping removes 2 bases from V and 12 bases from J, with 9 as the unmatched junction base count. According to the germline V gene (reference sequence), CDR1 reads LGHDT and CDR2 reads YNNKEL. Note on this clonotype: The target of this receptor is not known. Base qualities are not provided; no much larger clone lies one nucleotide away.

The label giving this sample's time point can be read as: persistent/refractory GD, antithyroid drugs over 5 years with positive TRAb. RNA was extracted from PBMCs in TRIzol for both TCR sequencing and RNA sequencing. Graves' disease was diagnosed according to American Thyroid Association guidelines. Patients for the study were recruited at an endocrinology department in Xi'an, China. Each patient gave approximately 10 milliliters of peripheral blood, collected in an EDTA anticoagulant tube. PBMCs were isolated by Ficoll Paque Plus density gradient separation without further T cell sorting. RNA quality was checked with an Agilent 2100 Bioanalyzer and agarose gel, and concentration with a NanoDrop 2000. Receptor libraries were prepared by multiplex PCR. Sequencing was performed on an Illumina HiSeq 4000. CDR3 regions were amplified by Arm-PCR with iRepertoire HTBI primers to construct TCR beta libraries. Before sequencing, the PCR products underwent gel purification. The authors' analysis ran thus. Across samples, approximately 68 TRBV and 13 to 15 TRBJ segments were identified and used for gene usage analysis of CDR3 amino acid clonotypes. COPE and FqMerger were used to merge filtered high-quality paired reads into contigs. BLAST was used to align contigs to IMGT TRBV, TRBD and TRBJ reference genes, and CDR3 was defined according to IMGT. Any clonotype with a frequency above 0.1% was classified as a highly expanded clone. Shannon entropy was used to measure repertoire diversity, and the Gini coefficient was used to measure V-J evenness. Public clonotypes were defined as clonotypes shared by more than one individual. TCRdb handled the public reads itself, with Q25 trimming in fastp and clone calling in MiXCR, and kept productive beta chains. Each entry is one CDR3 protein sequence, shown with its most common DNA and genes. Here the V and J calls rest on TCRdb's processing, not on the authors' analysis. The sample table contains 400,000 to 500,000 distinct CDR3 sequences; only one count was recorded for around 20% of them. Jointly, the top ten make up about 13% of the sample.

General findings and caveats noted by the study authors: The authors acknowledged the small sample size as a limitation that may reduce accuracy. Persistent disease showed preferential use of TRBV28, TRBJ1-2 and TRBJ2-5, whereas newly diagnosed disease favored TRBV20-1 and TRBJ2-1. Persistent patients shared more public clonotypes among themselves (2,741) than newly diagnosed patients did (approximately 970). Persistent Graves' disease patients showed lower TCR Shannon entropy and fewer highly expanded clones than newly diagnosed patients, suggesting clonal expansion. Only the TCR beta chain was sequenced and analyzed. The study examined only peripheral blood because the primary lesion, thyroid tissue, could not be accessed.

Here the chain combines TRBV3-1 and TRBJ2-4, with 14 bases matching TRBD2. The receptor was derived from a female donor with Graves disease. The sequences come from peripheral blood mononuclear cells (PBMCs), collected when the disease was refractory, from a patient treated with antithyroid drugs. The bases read TGTGCCAGCAGCCAACCCACCGGGACTAGCGGGAGAGCTCAGTACTTC. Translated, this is CASSQPTGTSGRAQYF.